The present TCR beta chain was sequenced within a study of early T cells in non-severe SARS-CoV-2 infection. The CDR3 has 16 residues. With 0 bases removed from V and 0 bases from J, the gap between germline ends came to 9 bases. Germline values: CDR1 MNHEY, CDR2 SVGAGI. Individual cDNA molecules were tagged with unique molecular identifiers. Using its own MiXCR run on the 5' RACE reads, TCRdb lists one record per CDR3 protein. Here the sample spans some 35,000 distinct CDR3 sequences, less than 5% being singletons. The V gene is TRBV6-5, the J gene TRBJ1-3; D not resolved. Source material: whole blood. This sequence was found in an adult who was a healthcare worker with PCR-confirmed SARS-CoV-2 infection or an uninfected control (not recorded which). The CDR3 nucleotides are TGTGCCAGCAGTTACTCTGCAGCGGTCTCTGGAAACACCATATATTTT. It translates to CASSYSAAVSGNTIYF.